Each of the 9 T cell receptor beta chains below was sequenced from the same sample in a study of T-cell reconstitution after alpha-beta-depleted transplantation in children. Researchers prepared the TCRbeta library using unique molecular identifiers, the study reports. One entry per CDR3 protein results from TCRdb running MiXCR on the PCR reads. The table lists 250,000 to 400,000 distinct CDR3 sequences, approximately 23% of them singletons. Sequenced here: PBMCs, mostly from graft donor cells, sampled 180 days after TCRalphabeta/CD19-depleted stem cell transplant. Receptors were obtained from a male patient younger than 18 who had a stem cell transplant for acute lymphoblastic leukemia, so the T cells may come from the graft donor.

V and J are TRBV12-5 and TRBJ2-7; TRBD2 might be the D (5 bases). Trimming cost V 1 base and J 2 bases, with 9 bases left between them. The CDR3 extends over 14 amino acids. CDR1 LGHNT and CDR2 FRNRAP come from the germline V gene. The CDR3 loop is CASGLGREAYEQYF. Written as DNA, the CDR3 is TGTGCTAGTGGTTTGGGACGGGAAGCCTACGAGCAGTACTTC.

V and J are TRBV4-1 and TRBJ2-7; D gene ambiguous. Germline-derived CDR1 and CDR2 are MGHRA and YSYEKL. The CDR3 totals 13 residues. V lost 1 base, J lost 4 bases, and 8 bases lay in between. CDR3 coding DNA: TGCGCCAGCAGCCAAGGGGTGGGATACGAGCAGTACTTC. It is translated as CASSQGVGYEQYF.

This clonotype appeared a few times. The V and J genes are TRBV10-3 and TRBJ2-3; 7 nucleotides match TRBD1. V dropped 5 bases and J dropped 2; count of bases not matched to a gene: 13. Looked up from germline, CDR1 is ENHRY and CDR2 is SYGVKD. The CDR3 contains 17 residues. The CDR3 region is CAISQRGDSSATDTQYF. The CDR3 coding sequence is TGTGCCATCAGTCAACGTGGGGACAGCAGTGCCACAGATACGCAGTATTTT.

This clonotype was detected only a few times. The V call is TRBV4-1, the J call TRBJ2-5; 9 bases agree with TRBD2. Germline assignment: CDR1 MGHRA and CDR2 YSYEKL. This CDR3 has 17 residues. With 0 bases clipped from V and 4 bases from J, the junction kept 9 bases outside the gene matches. CDR3 protein: CASSQEDPGAGGETQYF. DNA for the CDR3: TGCGCCAGCAGCCAAGAGGACCCTGGAGCGGGGGGAGAGACCCAGTACTTC.

The chain employs TRBV5-6 and TRBJ2-7; TRBD2 agrees at 8 bases. This CDR3 is built from 14 residues. J gave up 3 bases and V 4 bases, and 6 bases lay outside the gene matches. Per the germline V gene, CDR1 is SGHDT and CDR2 is YYEEEE. CDR3 region: CASSPGLVIYEQYF. Written as DNA, the CDR3 is TGTGCCAGCAGCCCGGGACTAGTGATCTACGAGCAGTACTTC.

The sample holds many counts of this clonotype. The chain uses TRBV7-9 and TRBJ1-1; 7 positions match TRBD1. Germline values: CDR1 SEHNR, CDR2 FQNEAQ (reference sequence). The CDR3 sequence is 14 residues long. V lost 5 bases and J lost 1; bases outside the gene matches: 4. CDR3 bases: TGTGCCAGCAGCCTCACAGGGGCGAACACTGAAGCTTTCTTT. Translated: CASSLTGANTEAFF.

This clonotype has only a few counts. The chain recombines TRBV20-1 with TRBJ2-3; maybe TRBD2 (6 bases). Germline-derived CDR1 and CDR2 are DFQATT and SNEGSKA (reference sequence). The CDR3 extends over 13 amino acids. The V gene lost 3 bases and the J gene lost 3 bases, with 10 bases spanning the gap. The CDR3 sequence is CSARTSLTDTQYF. The CDR3 DNA is TGCAGTGCTAGGACTAGTTTGACAGATACGCAGTATTTT.

This clonotype turned up a few times. The chain combines TRBV7-2 with TRBJ2-5; D uncertain. The germline V and J ends were trimmed by 5 bases and 4 bases, with 11 bases remaining between them. Germline V CDR1 and CDR2: SGHTA, FQGNSA. The CDR3 contains 13 residues. This CDR3 is CASSPSKGETQYF. DNA of the CDR3: TGTGCCAGCAGCCCCTCCAAGGGAGAGACCCAGTACTTC.

This clonotype was counted a few times. The V gene is TRBV20-1, the J gene TRBJ1-5, with D unresolved. V lost 2 bases and J lost 0, with 5 bases in between. The CDR3 has 13 amino acids. CDR1 DFQATT and CDR2 SNEGSKA come from the germline V gene (reference sequence). This chain's CDR3 is CSARTGSNQPQHF. The CDR3 DNA sequence: TGCAGTGCTAGAACCGGTAGCAATCAGCCCCAGCATTTT.